This T cell receptor beta chain comes out of a study of cytomegalovirus exposure and HLA in healthy donors. The junction had 16 bases not matched to a gene; V was cut back by 6 bases and J by 4 bases. Per germline, CDR1 MNHEY and CDR2 SMNVEV (reference sequence). The CDR3 extends over 17 amino acids. The study, taken as a whole, reports: Most TCR sequences showed up rarely, but some public TCRs showed up in many donors.

Profiling relied on immunoSEQ multiplex PCR, and the TCRdb table lists in-frame clones only, not all of them. Of 100,000 to 150,000 clones listed, 85% to 95% are singletons. Concerning this clone: Its target is not known.

What was sequenced was PBMCs. The clonotype originates from a woman aged 18-29 years in good health and CMV-seronegative. This chain links TRBV27 with TRBJ1-2, with 8 bases identical to TRBD1. CDR3 sequence (DNA): TGTGCCAGCAGCCAGAGATACGGACAGGGCGTAACCTATGGCTACACCTTC. It encodes CASSQRYGQGVTYGYTF.